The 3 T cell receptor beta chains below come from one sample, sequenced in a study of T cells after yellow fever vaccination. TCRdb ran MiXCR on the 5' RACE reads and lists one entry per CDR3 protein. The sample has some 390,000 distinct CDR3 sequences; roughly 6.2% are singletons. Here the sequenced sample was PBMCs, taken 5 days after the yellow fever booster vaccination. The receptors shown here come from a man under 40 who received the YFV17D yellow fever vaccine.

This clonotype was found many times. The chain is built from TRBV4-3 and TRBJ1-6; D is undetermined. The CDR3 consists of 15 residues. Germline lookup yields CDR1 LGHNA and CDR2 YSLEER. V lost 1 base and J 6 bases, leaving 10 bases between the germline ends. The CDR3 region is CASSQVLTLNSPLHF. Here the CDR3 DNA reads TGCGCCAGCAGCCAAGTTCTGACACTTAATTCACCCCTCCACTTT.

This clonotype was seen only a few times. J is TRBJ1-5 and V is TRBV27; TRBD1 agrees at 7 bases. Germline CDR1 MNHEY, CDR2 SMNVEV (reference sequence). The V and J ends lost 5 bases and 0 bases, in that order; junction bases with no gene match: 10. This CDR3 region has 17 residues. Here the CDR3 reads CASSPLAGGYSNQPQHF. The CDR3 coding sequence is TGTGCCAGCAGTCCCCTGGCAGGGGGGTATAGCAATCAGCCCCAGCATTTT.

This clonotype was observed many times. CDR3 nucleotides: TGTGCCAGCAGCCGGGGACTAGCGGGGGGGTGGCAGTACTTC. Protein sequence: CASSRGLAGGWQYF. This chain links TRBV7-2 with TRBJ2-7; 16 bases line up with TRBD2. Germline values: CDR1 SGHTA, CDR2 FQGNSA. V dropped 5 bases and J dropped 9; count of bases not matched to a gene: 4. This CDR3 contains 14 residues.